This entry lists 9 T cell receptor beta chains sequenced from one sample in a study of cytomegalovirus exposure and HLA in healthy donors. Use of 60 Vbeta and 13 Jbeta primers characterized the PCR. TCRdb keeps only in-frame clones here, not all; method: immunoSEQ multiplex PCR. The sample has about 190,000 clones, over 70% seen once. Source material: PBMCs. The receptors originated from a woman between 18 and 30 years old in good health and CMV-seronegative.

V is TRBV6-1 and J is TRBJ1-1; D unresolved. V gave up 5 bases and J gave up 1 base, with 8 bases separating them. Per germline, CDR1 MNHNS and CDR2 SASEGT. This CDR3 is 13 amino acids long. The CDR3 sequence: CASSRLRNTEAFF. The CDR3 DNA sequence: TGTGCCAGCAGTCGACTGAGGAACACTGAAGCTTTCTTT.

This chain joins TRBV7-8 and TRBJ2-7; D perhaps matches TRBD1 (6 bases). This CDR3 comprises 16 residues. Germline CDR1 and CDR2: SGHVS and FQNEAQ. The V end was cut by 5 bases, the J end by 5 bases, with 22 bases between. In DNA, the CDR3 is TGTGCCAGCAGCCCCCGCCACGGAACTACAGGGAACGAGCAGTACTTC. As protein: CASSPRHGTTGNEQYF.

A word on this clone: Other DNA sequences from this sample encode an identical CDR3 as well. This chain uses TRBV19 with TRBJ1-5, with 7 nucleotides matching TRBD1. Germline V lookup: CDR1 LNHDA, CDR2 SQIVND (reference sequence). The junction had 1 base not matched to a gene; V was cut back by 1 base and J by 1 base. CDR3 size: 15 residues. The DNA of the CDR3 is TGTGCCAGTAGTATAGGAGGGGGCAGCAATCAGCCCCAGCATTTT. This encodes CASSIGGGSNQPQHF.

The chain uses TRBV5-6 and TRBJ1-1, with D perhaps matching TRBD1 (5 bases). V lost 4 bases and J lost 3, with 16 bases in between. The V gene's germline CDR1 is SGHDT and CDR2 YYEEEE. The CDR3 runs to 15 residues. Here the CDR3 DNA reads TGTGCCAGCAGCCCGGGACCGGGGGGTTACACTGAAGCTTTCTTT. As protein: CASSPGPGGYTEAFF.

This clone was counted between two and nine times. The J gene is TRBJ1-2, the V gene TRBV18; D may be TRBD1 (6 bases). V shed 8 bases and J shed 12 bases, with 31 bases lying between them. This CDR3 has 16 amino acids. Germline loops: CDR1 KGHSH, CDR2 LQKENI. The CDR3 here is CASVDRLEHPPKGNTF. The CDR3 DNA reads TGTGCCAGCGTTGACAGGCTAGAACACCCGCCAAAGGGTAACACCTTC.

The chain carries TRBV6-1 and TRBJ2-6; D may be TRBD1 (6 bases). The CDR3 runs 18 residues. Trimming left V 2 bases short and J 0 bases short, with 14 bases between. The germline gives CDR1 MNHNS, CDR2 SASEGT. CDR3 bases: TGTGCCAGCAGTGAACGGTGGGGGCCCTTCTCTGGGGCCAACGTCCTGACTTTC. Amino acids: CASSERWGPFSGANVLTF.

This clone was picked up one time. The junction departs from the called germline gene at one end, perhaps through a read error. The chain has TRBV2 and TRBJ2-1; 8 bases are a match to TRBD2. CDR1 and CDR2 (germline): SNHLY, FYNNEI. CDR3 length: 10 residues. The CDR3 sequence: CASSEWTSLF. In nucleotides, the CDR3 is TGTGCCAGCAGTGAATGGACTAGCCTCTTC.

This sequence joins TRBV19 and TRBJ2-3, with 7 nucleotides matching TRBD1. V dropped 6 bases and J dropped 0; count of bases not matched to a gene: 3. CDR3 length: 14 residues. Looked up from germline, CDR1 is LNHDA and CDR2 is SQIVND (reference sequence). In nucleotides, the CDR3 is TGTGCCAGTAGGCAGGACAGGAGCACAGATACGCAGTATTTT. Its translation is CASRQDRSTDTQYF.

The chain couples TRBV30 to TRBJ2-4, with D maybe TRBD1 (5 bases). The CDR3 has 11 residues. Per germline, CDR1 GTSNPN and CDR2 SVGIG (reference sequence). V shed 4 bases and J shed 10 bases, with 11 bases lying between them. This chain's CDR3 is CAWTLQEIQYF. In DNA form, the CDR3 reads TGTGCCTGGACCTTACAGGAAATTCAGTACTTC. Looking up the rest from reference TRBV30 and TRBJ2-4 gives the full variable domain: SQTIHQWPATLVQPVGSPLSLECTVEGTSNPNLYWYRQAAGRGLQLLFYSVGIGQISSEVPQNLSASRPQDRQFILSSKKLLLSDSGFYLCAWTLQEIQYFGAGTRLSVL.